The sequence of this T cell receptor beta chain was determined in a study of T-cell reconstitution after alpha-beta-depleted transplantation in children. The CDR3 totals 17 residues. Per germline, CDR1 MDHEN and CDR2 SYDVKM. Trimming took 7 bases from V and 2 from J, leaving 21 bases between them. Preparation of the TCRbeta library used unique molecular identifiers. From the PCR reads, TCRdb called clonotypes with MiXCR, one entry per CDR3 protein. This table holds about 410,000 distinct CDR3 sequences, roughly 20% found once. The sequence came from a human donor who donated a stem cell graft to a child with acute myeloid leukemia. The sequenced sample was PBMCs from the stem cell graft donor, obtained from the stem cell graft. The chain uses TRBV28 and TRBJ2-1, with TRBD1 as a possible D gene (6 bases). CDR3 protein: CASTSEILGATYNEQFF. In DNA form, the CDR3 reads TGTGCCAGCACCTCCGAGATATTGGGGGCCACCTACAATGAGCAGTTCTTC.